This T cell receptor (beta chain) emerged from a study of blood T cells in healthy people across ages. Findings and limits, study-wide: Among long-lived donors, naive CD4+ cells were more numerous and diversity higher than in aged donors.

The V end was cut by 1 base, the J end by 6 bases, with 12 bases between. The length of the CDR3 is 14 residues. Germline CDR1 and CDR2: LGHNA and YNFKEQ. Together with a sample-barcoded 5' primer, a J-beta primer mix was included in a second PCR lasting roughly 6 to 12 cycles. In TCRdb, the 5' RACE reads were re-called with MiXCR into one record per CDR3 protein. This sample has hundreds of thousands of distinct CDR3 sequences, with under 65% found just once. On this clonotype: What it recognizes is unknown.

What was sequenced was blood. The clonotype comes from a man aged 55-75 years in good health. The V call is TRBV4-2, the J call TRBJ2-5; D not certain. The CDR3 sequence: CASSQGASEKTQYF. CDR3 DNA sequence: TGTGCCAGCAGCCAAGGGGCCTCGGAGAAGACCCAGTACTTC.